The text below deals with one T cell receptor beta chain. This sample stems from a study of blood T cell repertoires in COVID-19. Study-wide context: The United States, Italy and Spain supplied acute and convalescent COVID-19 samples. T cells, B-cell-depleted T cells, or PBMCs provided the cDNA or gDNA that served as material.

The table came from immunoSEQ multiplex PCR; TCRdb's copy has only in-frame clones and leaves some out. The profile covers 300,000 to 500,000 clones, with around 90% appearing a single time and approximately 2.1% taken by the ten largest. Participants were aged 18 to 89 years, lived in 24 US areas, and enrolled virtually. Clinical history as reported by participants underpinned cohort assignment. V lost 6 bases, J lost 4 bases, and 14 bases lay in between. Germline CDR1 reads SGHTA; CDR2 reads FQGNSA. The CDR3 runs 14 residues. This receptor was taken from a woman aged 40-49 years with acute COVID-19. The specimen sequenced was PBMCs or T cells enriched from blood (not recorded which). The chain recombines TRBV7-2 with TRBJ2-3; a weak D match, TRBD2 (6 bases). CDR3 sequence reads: CASRGPLASDTQYF. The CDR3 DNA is TGTGCCAGCAGGGGTCCACTAGCCTCAGATACGCAGTATTTT. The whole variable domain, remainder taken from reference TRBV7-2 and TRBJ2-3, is GAGVSQSPSNKVTEKGKDVELRCDPISGHTALYWYRQSLGQGLEFLIYFQGNSAPDKSGLPSDRFSAERTGGSVSTLTIQRTQQEDSAVYLCASRGPLASDTQYFGPGTRLTVL.